The 7 T cell receptor beta chains presented below share a single source sample, sequenced in a study of cytomegalovirus exposure and HLA in healthy donors. With 60 Vbeta and 13 Jbeta primers, the PCR was carried out. Libraries were prepared by immunoSEQ multiplex PCR; TCRdb keeps only in-frame clonotypes and omits some of them. Found here are some 140,000 clones, more than 75% of them singletons; the top ten hold about 7.5%. Sequenced sample: PBMCs. These receptors originate from a woman in her forties or fifties in good health and CMV-seropositive.

The rearrangement uses TRBV5-1 and TRBJ2-2, with 10 bases lining up with TRBD1. CDR3 length: 16 amino acids. J gave up 1 base and V 3 bases, and 3 bases lay outside the gene matches. Per germline, CDR1 SGHRS and CDR2 YFSETQ. In DNA form, the CDR3 reads TGCGCCAGCAGCTCCGGGACAGGGGAGAACACCGGGGAGCTGTTTTTT. Translating gives CASSSGTGENTGELFF. Filled out from reference TRBV5-1 and TRBJ2-2, the complete variable domain reads KAGVTQTPRYLIKTRGQQVTLSCSPISGHRSVSWYQQTPGQGLQFLFEYFSETQRNKGNFPGRFSGRQFSNSRSEMNVSTLELGDSALYLCASSSGTGENTGELFFGEGSRLTVL.

The table lists this clone with a few counts. The rearrangement joins TRBV11-2 to TRBJ1-5; no firm D call. V dropped 1 base and J dropped 4 bases, with 5 bases sitting between them. Per the germline V gene, CDR1 is SGHAT and CDR2 is FQNNGV. The CDR3 has 13 residues. In DNA, the CDR3 is TGTGCCAGCAGCTTAGGAGAGAATCAGCCCCAGCATTTT. Amino acid sequence: CASSLGENQPQHF.

The chain is built from TRBV5-4 and TRBJ1-2, with 9 positions matching TRBD1. V lost 4 bases to trimming and J lost 8 bases; unmatched junction nucleotides: 15. This CDR3 spans 16 amino acids. Germline V gene sequence: CDR1 SGHNT, CDR2 YYREEE (reference sequence). The CDR3 DNA follows: TGTGCCAGCAGCATAGGGACAGGGTATAGCGGCTTAGGCTACACCTTC. Residues: CASSIGTGYSGLGYTF.

This chain joins TRBV18 and TRBJ1-1; D gene uncertain. V lost 6 bases to trimming and J lost 4 bases, with 9 bases between them. This CDR3 contains 12 residues. Germline CDR1 KGHSH, CDR2 LQKENI. CDR3 DNA: TGTGCCAGCTCCTGGGCCTCCACTGAAGCTTTCTTT. Translating gives CASSWASTEAFF. Filled out from reference TRBV18 and TRBJ1-1, the complete variable domain reads NAGVMQNPRHLVRRRGQEARLRCSPMKGHSHVYWYRQLPEEGLKFMVYLQKENIIDESGMPKERFSAEFPKEGPSILRIQQVVRGDSAAYFCASSWASTEAFFGQGTRLTVV.

The chain recombines TRBV9 with TRBJ2-7; no reliable D call. Germline values: CDR1 SGDLS, CDR2 YYNGEE. The CDR3 contains 15 residues. V gave up 0 bases and J gave up 5 bases, with 15 bases separating them. DNA of the CDR3: TGTGCCAGCAGCGTAGGAGGCGGCGCCGTCCACGAGCAGTACTTC. Amino acid sequence: CASSVGGGAVHEQYF.

The chain links TRBV7-2 to TRBJ2-1; D might be TRBD1 (6 bases). There are 16 residues in the CDR3. Trimming left V 5 bases short and J 3 bases short, with 17 bases between. CDR1 is SGHTA, CDR2 FQGNSA, per germline. The CDR3 loop reads CASSRRGGVDYNEQFF. In DNA, the CDR3 is TGTGCCAGCAGCCGTAGAGGGGGAGTAGACTACAATGAGCAGTTCTTC. Filled out from reference TRBV7-2 and TRBJ2-1, the complete variable domain reads GAGVSQSPSNKVTEKGKDVELRCDPISGHTALYWYRQSLGQGLEFLIYFQGNSAPDKSGLPSDRFSAERTGGSVSTLTIQRTQQEDSAVYLCASSRRGGVDYNEQFFGPGTRLTVL.

This clone has more than one count but fewer than ten. This CDR3 reads CASSLDTGTSLNEQFF. CDR3 coding DNA: TGTGCCAGCAGCTTGGATACCGGGACTAGCTTAAATGAGCAGTTCTTC. V usage is TRBV7-8 and J usage is TRBJ2-1; 9 nucleotides line up with TRBD2. Germline CDR1 SGHVS, CDR2 FQNEAQ. V was pared by 3 bases and J by 7 bases, with 10 bases of the junction left unmatched. This CDR3 is 16 amino acids long.